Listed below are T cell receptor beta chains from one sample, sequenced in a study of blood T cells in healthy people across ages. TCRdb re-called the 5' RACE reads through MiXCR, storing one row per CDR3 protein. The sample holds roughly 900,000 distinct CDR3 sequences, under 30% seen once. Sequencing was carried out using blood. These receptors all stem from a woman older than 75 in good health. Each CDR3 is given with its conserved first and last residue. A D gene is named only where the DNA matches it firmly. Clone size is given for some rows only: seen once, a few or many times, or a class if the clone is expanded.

TGTGCCACCAGCAGAGTCGGGGGCTACGAGCAGTACTTC	CATSRVGGYEQYF	TRBV15	TRBJ2-7	many	-
TGTGCCAGCAGTGAAGGGACAGCAAAAGAGACCCAGTACTTC	CASSEGTAKETQYF	TRBV2	TRBJ2-5	-	-
TGTGCCAGCAGCTTATCCAAGATCACTGAAGCTTTCTTT	CASSLSKITEAFF	TRBV11-3	TRBJ1-1	few	-
TGTGCCAGCAGCTCGGGACCCCAGAGCGCAGATACGCAGTATTTT	CASSSGPQSADTQYF	TRBV7-9	TRBJ2-3	many	-
TGTGCCAGCGCCGGGCAACTCACATCTCAGGAGACCCAGTACTTC	CASAGQLTSQETQYF	TRBV6-2/TRBV6-3	TRBJ2-5	many	-
TGTGCCAGCAGCTTTCACAGCGGGGGAGGAAATTCCTACAATGAGCAGTTCTTC	CASSFHSGGGNSYNEQFF	TRBV5-5	TRBJ2-1	many	TRBD2
TGTGCCAGCAGCTTAGCGGCCTCAGGGTTTCGTCACATTCAGCCCCAGCATTTT	CASSLAASGFRHIQPQHF	TRBV7-2	TRBJ1-5	many	-
TGCAGCGTTGAGCCGGCAGCCCAAGGGACCCAGTACTTC	CSVEPAAQGTQYF	TRBV29-1	TRBJ2-5	-	-
TGCAGTGCTACCGGGACAGGGTTAATAAAAGAGACCCAGTACTTC	CSATGTGLIKETQYF	TRBV20-1	TRBJ2-5	many	TRBD1
TGTGCCGGCAGTCCGGGACAGGGGAATTATTATGGCTACACCTTC	CAGSPGQGNYYGYTF	TRBV28	TRBJ1-2	-	TRBD1
TGTGCCAGCAGCCCGAGGGACAGGGGGGCCAATTCACCCCTCCACTTT	CASSPRDRGANSPLHF	TRBV7-2	TRBJ1-6	few	TRBD1
TGTGCCAGCTCACTATTAGCGGGCGGTGGACAAGAGACCCAGTACTTC	CASSLLAGGGQETQYF	TRBV18	TRBJ2-5	many	TRBD2
TGTGCCACCAGTGATTTCGGCCCGAAGAGTGGGAGTACCACAGATACGCAGTATTTT	CATSDFGPKSGSTTDTQYF	TRBV24-1	TRBJ2-3	-	-
TGTGCCAGTAATGGAGGCCAAGAGACCCAGTACTTC	CASNGGQETQYF	TRBV19	TRBJ2-5	few	-
TGTGCCAGCACCCGAAAGGCCGGGACTAGCGGGGTCAATGAGCAGTACTTC	CASTRKAGTSGVNEQYF	TRBV6-1	TRBJ2-5	-	TRBD2